This entry describes one TCR beta chain. The germline gene is not matched at one end of the junction; a read error may be the cause. Total RNA amounting to around 530 ng was the source from which TCR beta cDNA was made with a constant-region primer. Amplification in three nested multiplex PCR rounds with slightly modified ARM-PCR gave rise to TCR beta libraries. TRBV1-TRBV30 forward primers and a C-beta reverse primer were used in the first two PCR rounds, which each ran for approximately 10 cycles. TCRdb recomputed calls from the multiplex PCR reads with MiXCR, one row per CDR3 protein. The sample contains some 190,000 distinct CDR3 sequences, less than 65% of which appear only once. The data were obtained in a study of tumor-infiltrating lymphocytes in primary liver carcinoma. CDR3 size: 13 residues. Germline assignment: CDR1 SQVTM and CDR2 ANQGSEA. It was unsorted whole blood that yielded blood RNA, and germline DNA was also extracted.

The TCR originated in a man aged 40-55 years with primary liver carcinoma and hepatitis B virus infection. Material: peripheral blood. The chain links TRBV29-1 to TRBJ1-2, with unresolved D. In DNA, the CDR3 is TGCAGCGTACGGACCGGCGTCAACTATGTCTACACCTTC. Its protein product is CSVRTGVNYVYTF.